This TCR beta chain comes out of a study of control samples from healthy donors and cancer patients. TCRdb keeps only in-frame clones here, not all; method: immunoSEQ multiplex PCR. The top ten hold roughly 8.6% of the sample, which has 100,000 to 150,000 clones, approximately 89% seen once. The germline V gene encodes CDR1 LNHDA and CDR2 SQIVND (reference sequence). The CDR3 runs 13 residues. The V end lost 5 bases, the J end lost 4 bases, and 9 bases lay between the germline ends. The sequence was obtained from a young man in good health. The material sequenced was blood. J is TRBJ1-3 and V is TRBV19; D is unclear. The CDR3 spells CASSPLVGNTIYF. For the CDR3, the DNA is TGTGCCAGTAGTCCCCTGGTCGGAAACACCATATATTTT.